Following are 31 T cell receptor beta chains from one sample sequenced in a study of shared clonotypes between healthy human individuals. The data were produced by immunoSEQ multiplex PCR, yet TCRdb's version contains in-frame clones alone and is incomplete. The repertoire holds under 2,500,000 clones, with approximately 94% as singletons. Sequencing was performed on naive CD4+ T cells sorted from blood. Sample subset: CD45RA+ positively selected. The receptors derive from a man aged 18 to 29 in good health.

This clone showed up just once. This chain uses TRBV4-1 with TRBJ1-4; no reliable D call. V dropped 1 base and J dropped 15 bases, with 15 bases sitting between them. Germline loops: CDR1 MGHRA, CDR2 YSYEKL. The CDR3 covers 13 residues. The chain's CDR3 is CASSQVGPAGVFF. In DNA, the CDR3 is TGCGCCAGCAGCCAAGTAGGCCCAGCCGGAGTGTTTTTT.

CDR3 nucleotides: TGCGCCAGCAGCCAATTCCAGCCGAACACTGAAGCTTTCTTT. Its protein product is CASSQFQPNTEAFF. This chain links TRBV4-1 with TRBJ1-1; D call uncertain. Germline CDR1 MGHRA, CDR2 YSYEKL. CDR3 length: 14 residues. V was shortened by 2 bases and J by 1 base, with 8 bases between the two germline ends.

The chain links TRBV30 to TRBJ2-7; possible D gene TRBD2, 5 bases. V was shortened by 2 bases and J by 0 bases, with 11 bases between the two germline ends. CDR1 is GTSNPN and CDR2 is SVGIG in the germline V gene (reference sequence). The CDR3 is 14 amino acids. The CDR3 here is CAWSLRGPSYEQYF. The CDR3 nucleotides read TGTGCCTGGAGTTTGCGAGGGCCCTCCTACGAGCAGTACTTC.

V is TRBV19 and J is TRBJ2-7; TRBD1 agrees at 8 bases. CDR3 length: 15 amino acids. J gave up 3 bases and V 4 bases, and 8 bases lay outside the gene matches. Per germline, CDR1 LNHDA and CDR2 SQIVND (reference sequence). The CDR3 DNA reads TGTGCCAGTAGTACCAACCGACAGGGGAGCTACGAGCAGTACTTC. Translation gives CASSTNRQGSYEQYF.

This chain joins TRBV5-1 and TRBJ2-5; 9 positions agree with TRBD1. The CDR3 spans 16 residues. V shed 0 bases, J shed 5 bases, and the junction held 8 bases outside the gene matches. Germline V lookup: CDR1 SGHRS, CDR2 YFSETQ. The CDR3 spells CASSLEGTGRSETQYF. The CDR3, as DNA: TGCGCCAGCAGCTTGGAGGGGACAGGGAGGTCGGAGACCCAGTACTTC.

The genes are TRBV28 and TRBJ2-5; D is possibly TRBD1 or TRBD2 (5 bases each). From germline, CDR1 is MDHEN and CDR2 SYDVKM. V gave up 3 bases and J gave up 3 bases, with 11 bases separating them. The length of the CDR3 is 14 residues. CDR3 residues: CASSFTGTEETQYF. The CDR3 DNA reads TGTGCCAGCAGTTTTACCGGGACGGAAGAGACCCAGTACTTC.

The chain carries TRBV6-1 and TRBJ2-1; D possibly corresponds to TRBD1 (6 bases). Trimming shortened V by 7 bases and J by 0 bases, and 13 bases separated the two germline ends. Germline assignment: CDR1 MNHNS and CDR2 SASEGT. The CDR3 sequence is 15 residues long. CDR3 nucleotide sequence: TGTGCCAGCACCCTCGACAGGAACTCCTACAATGAGCAGTTCTTC. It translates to CASTLDRNSYNEQFF.

CDR3 nucleotides: TGTGCCAGCAGCTCAAACCAGGGGCAAACTAACTATGGCTACACCTTC. It translates to CASSSNQGQTNYGYTF. This chain uses TRBV7-2 with TRBJ1-2, with D perhaps matching TRBD1 (6 bases). The V and J ends lost 4 bases and 0 bases respectively, with 15 bases between them. Germline values: CDR1 SGHTA, CDR2 FQGNSA. CDR3 length: 16 residues.

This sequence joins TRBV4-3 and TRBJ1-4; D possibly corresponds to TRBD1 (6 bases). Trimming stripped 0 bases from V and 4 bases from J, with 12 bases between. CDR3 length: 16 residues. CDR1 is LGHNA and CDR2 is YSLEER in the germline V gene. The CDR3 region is CASSQDFGGFNEKLFF. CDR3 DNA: TGCGCCAGCAGCCAAGATTTCGGGGGCTTTAATGAAAAACTGTTTTTT.

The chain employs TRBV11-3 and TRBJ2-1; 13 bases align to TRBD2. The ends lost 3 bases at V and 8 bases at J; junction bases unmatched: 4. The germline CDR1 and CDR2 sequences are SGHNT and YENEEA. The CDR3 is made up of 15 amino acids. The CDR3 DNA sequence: TGTGCCAGCAGCTTCCGACTAGCGGGGGGCGATGAGCAGTTCTTC. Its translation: CASSFRLAGGDEQFF.

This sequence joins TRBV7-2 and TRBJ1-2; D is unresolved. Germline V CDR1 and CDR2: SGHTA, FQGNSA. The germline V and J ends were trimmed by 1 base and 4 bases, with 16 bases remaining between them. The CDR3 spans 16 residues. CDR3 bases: TGTGCCAGCAGCTTAGAAGTTGGGGTTGTCACCTATGGCTACACCTTC. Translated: CASSLEVGVVTYGYTF.

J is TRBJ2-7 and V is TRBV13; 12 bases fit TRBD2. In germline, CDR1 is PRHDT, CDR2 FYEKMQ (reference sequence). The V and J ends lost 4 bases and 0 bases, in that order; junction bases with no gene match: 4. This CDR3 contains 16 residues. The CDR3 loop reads CASSSGLAGYSYEQYF. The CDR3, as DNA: TGTGCCAGCAGCTCCGGACTAGCGGGATACTCCTACGAGCAGTACTTC.

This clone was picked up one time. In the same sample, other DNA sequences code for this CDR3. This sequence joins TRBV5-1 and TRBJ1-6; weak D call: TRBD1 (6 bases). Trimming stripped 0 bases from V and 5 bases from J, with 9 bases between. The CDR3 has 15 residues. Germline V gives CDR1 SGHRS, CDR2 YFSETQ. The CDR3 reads CASSLGAGDNSPLHF. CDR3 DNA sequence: TGCGCCAGCAGCTTGGGGGCAGGGGATAATTCACCCCTCCACTTT.

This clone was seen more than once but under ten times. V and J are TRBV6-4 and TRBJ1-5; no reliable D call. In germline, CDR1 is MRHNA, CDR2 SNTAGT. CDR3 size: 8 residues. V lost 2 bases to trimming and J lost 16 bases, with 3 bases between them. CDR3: CASSDLHF. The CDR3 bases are TGTGCCAGCAGTGACCTCCATTTT.

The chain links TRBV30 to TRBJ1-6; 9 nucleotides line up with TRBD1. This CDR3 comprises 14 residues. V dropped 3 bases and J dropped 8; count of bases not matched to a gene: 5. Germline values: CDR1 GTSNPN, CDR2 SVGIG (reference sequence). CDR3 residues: CAWSGQGSHSPLHF. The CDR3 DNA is TGTGCCTGGAGCGGACAGGGGTCGCATTCACCCCTCCACTTT.

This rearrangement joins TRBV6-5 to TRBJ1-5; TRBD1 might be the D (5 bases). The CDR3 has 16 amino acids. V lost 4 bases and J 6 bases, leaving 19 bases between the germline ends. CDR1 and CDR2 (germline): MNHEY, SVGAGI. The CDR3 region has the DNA TGTGCCAGCAGTTCGGTCGGTGGGGCGTCAGGTCAGCCCCAGCATTTT. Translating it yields CASSSVGGASGQPQHF.

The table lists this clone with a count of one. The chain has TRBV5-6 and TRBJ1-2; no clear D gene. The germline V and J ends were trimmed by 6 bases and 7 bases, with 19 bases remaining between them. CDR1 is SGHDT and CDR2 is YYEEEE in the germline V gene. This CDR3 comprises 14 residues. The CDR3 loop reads CASTPDKWTGGYTF. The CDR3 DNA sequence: TGTGCCAGCACCCCAGATAAGTGGACGGGTGGCTACACCTTC.

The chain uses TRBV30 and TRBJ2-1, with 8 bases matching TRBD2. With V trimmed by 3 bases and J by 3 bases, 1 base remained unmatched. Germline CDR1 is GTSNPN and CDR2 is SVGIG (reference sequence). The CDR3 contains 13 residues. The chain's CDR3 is CAWSGGDYNEQFF. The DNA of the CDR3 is TGTGCCTGGAGCGGGGGGGACTACAATGAGCAGTTCTTC. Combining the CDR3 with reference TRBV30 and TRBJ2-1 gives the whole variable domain SQTIHQWPATLVQPVGSPLSLECTVEGTSNPNLYWYRQAAGRGLQLLFYSVGIGQISSEVPQNLSASRPQDRQFILSSKKLLLSDSGFYLCAWSGGDYNEQFFGPGTRLTVL.

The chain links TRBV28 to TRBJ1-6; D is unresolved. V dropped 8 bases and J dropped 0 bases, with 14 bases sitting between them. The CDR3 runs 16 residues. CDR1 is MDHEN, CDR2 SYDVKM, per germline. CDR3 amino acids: CASWSPGSSYNSPLHF. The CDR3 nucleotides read TGTGCCAGCTGGAGTCCGGGAAGCTCCTATAATTCACCCCTCCACTTT.

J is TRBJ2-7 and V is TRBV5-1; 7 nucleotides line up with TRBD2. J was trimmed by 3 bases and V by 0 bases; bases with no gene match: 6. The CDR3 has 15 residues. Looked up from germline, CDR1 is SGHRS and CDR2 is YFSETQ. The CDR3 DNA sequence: TGCGCCAGCAGCTTGGGCGGGAGTAGGGTCTACGAGCAGTACTTC. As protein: CASSLGGSRVYEQYF.

The CDR3 sequence: CASSFLGQGGYNEQFF. Here the CDR3 DNA reads TGTGCCAGCAGTTTCTTGGGACAGGGAGGGTACAATGAGCAGTTCTTC. The chain carries TRBV27 and TRBJ2-1; 9 nucleotides match TRBD1. Trimming at V came to 3 bases and at J to 4 bases, leaving 7 bases not matched to a gene. Looked up from germline, CDR1 is MNHEY and CDR2 is SMNVEV (reference sequence). The CDR3 loop spans 16 amino acids.

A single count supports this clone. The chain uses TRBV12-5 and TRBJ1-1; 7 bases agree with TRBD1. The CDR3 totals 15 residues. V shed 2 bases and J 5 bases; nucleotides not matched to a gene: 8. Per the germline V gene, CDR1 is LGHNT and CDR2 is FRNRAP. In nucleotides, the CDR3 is TGTGCTAGTGGTTTGCTGACAGGGATAGGGACTGAAGCTTTCTTT. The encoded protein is CASGLLTGIGTEAFF.

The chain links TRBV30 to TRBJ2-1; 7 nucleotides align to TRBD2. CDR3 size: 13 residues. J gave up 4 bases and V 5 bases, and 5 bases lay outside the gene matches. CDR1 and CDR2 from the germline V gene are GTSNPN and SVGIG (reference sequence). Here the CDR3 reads CAWSREIYNEQFF. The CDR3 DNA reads TGTGCCTGGTCGCGGGAGATATACAATGAGCAGTTCTTC.

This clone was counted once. The CDR3 loop reads CAISDRTRGSGETQYF. The CDR3, as DNA: TGTGCCATCAGTGATCGAACGAGAGGGTCCGGGGAGACCCAGTACTTC. The rearrangement uses TRBV10-3 and TRBJ2-5, with a possible D match to TRBD2 (5 bases). The germline V and J ends were trimmed by 3 bases and 5 bases, with 19 bases remaining between them. The CDR3 runs 16 residues. Germline V gene lookup returns CDR1 ENHRY and CDR2 SYGVKD.

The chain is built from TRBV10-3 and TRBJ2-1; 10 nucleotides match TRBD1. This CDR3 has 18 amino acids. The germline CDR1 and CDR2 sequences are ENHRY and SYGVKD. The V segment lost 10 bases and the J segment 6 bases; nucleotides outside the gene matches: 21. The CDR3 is CATGRDRGGLAISNEQFF. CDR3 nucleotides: TGTGCCACCGGCCGGGACAGGGGAGGACTAGCAATTTCCAATGAGCAGTTCTTC.

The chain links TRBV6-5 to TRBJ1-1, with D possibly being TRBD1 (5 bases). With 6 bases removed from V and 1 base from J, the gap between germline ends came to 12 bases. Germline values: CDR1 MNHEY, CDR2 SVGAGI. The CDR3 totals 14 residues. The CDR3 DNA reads TGTGCCAGCAGGCCCGGGACGGGGAACACTGAAGCTTTCTTT. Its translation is CASRPGTGNTEAFF.

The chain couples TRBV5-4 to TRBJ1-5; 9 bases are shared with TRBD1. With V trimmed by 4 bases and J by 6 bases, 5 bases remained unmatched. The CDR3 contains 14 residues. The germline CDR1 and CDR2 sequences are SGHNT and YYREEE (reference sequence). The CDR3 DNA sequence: TGTGCCAGCAGCGAAGGACAGGGGAGTCAGCCCCAGCATTTT. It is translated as CASSEGQGSQPQHF.

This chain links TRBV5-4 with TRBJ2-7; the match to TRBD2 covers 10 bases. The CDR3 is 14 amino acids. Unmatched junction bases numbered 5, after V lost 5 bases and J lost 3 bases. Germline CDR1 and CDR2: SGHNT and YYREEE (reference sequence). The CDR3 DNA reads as TGTGCCAGCAGTCTAGCGGGAGAAGTCTACGAGCAGTACTTC. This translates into CASSLAGEVYEQYF. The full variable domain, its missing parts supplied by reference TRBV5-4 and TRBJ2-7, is ETGVTQSPTHLIKTRGQQVTLRCSSQSGHNTVSWYQQALGQGPQFIFQYYREEENGRGNFPPRFSGLQFPNYSSELNVNALELDDSALYLCASSLAGEVYEQYFGPGTRLTVT.

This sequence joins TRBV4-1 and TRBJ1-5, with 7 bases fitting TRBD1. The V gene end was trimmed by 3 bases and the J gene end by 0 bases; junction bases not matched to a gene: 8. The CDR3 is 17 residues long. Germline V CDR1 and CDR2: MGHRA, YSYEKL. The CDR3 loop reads CASSQQGGDYSNQPQHF. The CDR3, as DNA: TGCGCCAGCAGCCAGCAGGGGGGAGACTATAGCAATCAGCCCCAGCATTTT.

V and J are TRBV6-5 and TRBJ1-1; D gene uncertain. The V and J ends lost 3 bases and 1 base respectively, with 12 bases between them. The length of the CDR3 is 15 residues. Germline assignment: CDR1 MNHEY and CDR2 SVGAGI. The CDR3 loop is CASSYYGRQNTEAFF. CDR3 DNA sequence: TGTGCCAGCAGTTATTACGGACGGCAGAACACTGAAGCTTTCTTT.

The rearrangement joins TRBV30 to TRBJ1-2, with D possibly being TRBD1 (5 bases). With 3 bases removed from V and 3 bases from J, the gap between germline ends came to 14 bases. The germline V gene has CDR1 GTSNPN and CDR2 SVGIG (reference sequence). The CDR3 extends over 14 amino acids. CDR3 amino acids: CAWRKREGDYGYTF. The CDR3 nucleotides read TGTGCCTGGAGAAAAAGGGAAGGGGACTATGGCTACACCTTC.